A single sample is the source of the 30 T cell receptor beta chains below, sequenced in a study of blood T cells in healthy people across ages. Primed by a sample-barcoded 5' primer and a J-beta primer mix, a second PCR proceeded for roughly 7 to 11 cycles. TCRdb independently ran MiXCR on the 5' RACE reads; one entry per CDR3 protein. Among roughly 1,100,000 distinct CDR3 sequences listed, 25% were seen once. These records were also assigned to another study, of T cells of mothers and their children.

Sequenced: blood. These receptors were taken from a girl between 2 and 10 years old in good health.

This clonotype has more than one count but fewer than ten. Because it lacks the conserved phenylalanine or tryptophan at the end, this CDR3 is likely a read error. The chain couples TRBV27 to TRBJ2-7, with D unresolved. The CDR3 contains 13 residues. The germline V and J ends were trimmed by 3 bases and 2 bases, with 8 bases remaining between them. Germline CDR1 MNHEY, CDR2 SMNVEV (reference sequence). This CDR3 is CASSFQIPYEQYL. CDR3 DNA sequence: TGTGCCAGCAGTTTCCAGATACCCTACGAGCAGTACCTC.

The chain carries TRBV24-1 and TRBJ2-1; no firm D call. The J call may be mistaken, given a closer DNA end match to TRBJ2-7. This CDR3 has 14 amino acids. CDR1 is KGHDR, CDR2 SFDVKD, per germline. For the CDR3, the DNA is TGTGCCACCAGTGATTTGGTTCCCGACATCGAGCAGTACTTC. Amino acids: CATSDLVPDIEQYF.

The genes are TRBV4-3 and TRBJ1-2; unclear D gene. The CDR3 is made up of 15 amino acids. The V end lost 1 base, the J end lost 2 bases, and 11 bases lay between the germline ends. CDR1 and CDR2 from the germline V gene are LGHNA and YSLEER. The CDR3 sequence is CASSQGYGVNYGYTF. The CDR3 nucleotides are TGCGCCAGCAGCCAAGGGTACGGGGTCAACTATGGCTACACCTTC.

On this clonotype: The CDR3 carries no conserved terminal phenylalanine or tryptophan, so it likely arises from a read error. The V call is TRBV9, the J call TRBJ1-1; unclear D gene. This CDR3 spans 13 amino acids. Trimming removed 0 bases from V and 4 bases from J, with 7 bases in between. Germline V gene data show CDR1 as SGDLS and CDR2 as YYNGEE. The chain's CDR3 is CASSVDGSTEAFL. The CDR3 nucleotides read TGTGCCAGCAGCGTAGATGGAAGCACTGAAGCTTTCCTT.

This chain uses TRBV2 with TRBJ1-5; D is uncertain. Trimming pared 0 bases from V and 8 bases from J, leaving 11 bases between. The length of the CDR3 is 14 residues. Germline assignment: CDR1 SNHLY and CDR2 FYNNEI. The CDR3 sequence is CASSEAARSEPQHF. CDR3 bases: TGTGCCAGCAGTGAAGCGGCTAGATCAGAGCCCCAGCATTTT.

This chain uses TRBV5-1 with TRBJ2-5; 12 bases are a match to TRBD2. The J call could be wrong; TRBJ2-1 is a better fit for the DNA end. In germline, CDR1 is SGHRS, CDR2 YFSETQ. The CDR3 totals 16 residues. The CDR3 DNA is TGCGCCAGCAGCCGGACTAGCGGGATGATCGACAATGAGCAGTTCTTC. Protein: CASSRTSGMIDNEQFF.

This clonotype was seen ten or more times. The rearrangement joins TRBV18 to TRBJ1-1; 9 bases align to TRBD1. Germline CDR1 is KGHSH and CDR2 is LQKENI. This CDR3 is built from 14 residues. The J segment lost 6 bases and the V segment lost 5 bases, leaving 7 bases of the junction unmatched. This chain's CDR3 is CASSSGTGIPEAFF. CDR3 bases: TGTGCCAGCTCATCCGGGACAGGGATACCTGAAGCTTTCTTT.

This sequence joins TRBV28 and TRBJ2-7; D may be TRBD1 or TRBD2 (5 bases each). The germline gives CDR1 MDHEN, CDR2 SYDVKM. The CDR3 consists of 15 residues. Trimming pared 5 bases from V and 2 bases from J, leaving 16 bases between. This CDR3 is CASSLDRDGAYEQYF. CDR3 sequence (DNA): TGTGCCAGCAGTCTCGACCGGGACGGAGCCTACGAGCAGTACTTC.

This chain connects TRBV29-1 to TRBJ2-7; D is perhaps TRBD1 or TRBD2 (5 bases each). This CDR3 is 13 amino acids long. V lost 3 bases and J lost 0, with 9 bases in between. CDR1 and CDR2 from the germline V gene are SQVTM and ANQGSEA. The CDR3 DNA reads TGCAGCGTTGAGGGGGATTACTCCTACGAGCAGTACTTC. Protein sequence: CSVEGDYSYEQYF.

This clonotype showed up just a few times. The junction shows a germline mismatch at one end, possibly a read error. The chain employs TRBV5-1 and TRBJ2-1, with D unclear. This CDR3 spans 12 amino acids. CDR1 SGHRS and CDR2 YFSETQ come from the germline V gene. The CDR3 bases are TGCGCCGGCAGCCCCCAGGACAATGAGCAGTTCTTC. It yields the protein CAGSPQDNEQFF.

This clonotype appeared a few times. J is TRBJ1-5 and V is TRBV7-2, with a weak D call TRBD1 (6 bases). Germline V CDR1 and CDR2: SGHTA, FQGNSA. The CDR3 sequence is 15 residues long. The V end was cut by 5 bases, the J end by 3 bases, with 14 bases between. The CDR3 sequence: CASSPRAGVNQPQHF. The CDR3, as DNA: TGTGCCAGCAGCCCCAGGGCAGGGGTCAATCAGCCCCAGCATTTT.

In this sample, this clonotype turned up a few times. V and J are TRBV7-2 and TRBJ1-1; D not certain. Germline V lookup: CDR1 SGHTA, CDR2 FQGNSA. The CDR3 is 15 residues long. Trimming pared 6 bases from V and 1 base from J, leaving 15 bases between. The CDR3 protein is CASRLDPGENTEAFF. In DNA, the CDR3 is TGTGCCAGCAGATTGGATCCAGGCGAGAACACTGAAGCTTTCTTT.

This clonotype was counted between two and nine times. V usage is TRBV6-5 and J usage is TRBJ2-1; D gene uncertain. The V gene's germline CDR1 is MNHEY and CDR2 SVGAGI. The CDR3 extends over 16 amino acids. V lost 8 bases and J lost 1, with 18 bases in between. This CDR3 reads CASYSPGRLSYNEQFF. The CDR3 DNA sequence: TGTGCCAGCTACTCCCCCGGACGACTTTCCTACAATGAGCAGTTCTTC.

The table lists this clonotype with a few counts. The chain combines TRBV2 with TRBJ2-2; TRBD2 might be the D (5 bases). Germline V lookup: CDR1 SNHLY, CDR2 FYNNEI. Deletions cut 4 bases from V and 0 bases from J, with 9 bases between. CDR3 length: 15 amino acids. The CDR3 sequence is CASSGRTANTGELFF. The CDR3 nucleotides read TGTGCCAGCAGTGGACGGACTGCGAACACCGGGGAGCTGTTTTTT.

This clonotype has only a few counts. This likely comes from a read error, as the CDR3 has no conserved phenylalanine or tryptophan at its end. V is TRBV4-2 and J is TRBJ2-5; D gene unclear. The DNA end favors TRBJ2-7, so the J call may be wrong. From germline, CDR1 is LGHNA and CDR2 YNFKEQ. The CDR3 extends over 14 amino acids. The CDR3 bases are TGTGCCAGCAGCCCCAGAACTGACGCCTACGAGCAGTACCTC. It encodes CASSPRTDAYEQYL.

The genes are TRBV20-1 and TRBJ1-4, with D perhaps TRBD1 (5 bases). From germline, CDR1 is DFQATT and CDR2 SNEGSKA (reference sequence). Trimming removed 6 bases from V and 8 bases from J, with 16 bases in between. This CDR3 has 13 residues. The CDR3 spells CSASLGGKEKLFF. In nucleotides, the CDR3 is TGCAGTGCCTCGTTGGGGGGGAAAGAAAAACTGTTTTTT.

This clonotype came up a few times. J is TRBJ2-3 and V is TRBV7-3; D is possibly TRBD2 (6 bases). V lost 5 bases to trimming and J lost 6 bases, with 15 bases between them. This CDR3 contains 14 residues. CDR1 is SGHTA, CDR2 FQGTGA, per germline. CDR3 DNA: TGTGCCAGCAGCCCAACCCATGGAGGGGATACGCAGTATTTT. This translates into CASSPTHGGDTQYF.

This clonotype was picked up a small number of times. Relative to the germline gene, one junction end is altered; a read error may explain this. The V gene is TRBV4-1, the J gene TRBJ1-4, with TRBD1 matching 7 bases. This CDR3 region has 14 residues. Per the germline V gene, CDR1 is MGHRA and CDR2 is YSYEKL. The CDR3 protein is CASGQAGGDEKLFF. CDR3 in DNA: TGCGCCAGCGGCCAAGCAGGGGGAGATGAAAAACTGTTTTTT.

This chain connects TRBV12-3 or TRBV12-4 to TRBJ1-5, with D uncertain. This CDR3 contains 18 residues. The V and J ends lost 3 bases and 0 bases respectively, with 18 bases between them. For the CDR3, the DNA is TGTGCCAGCAGTTTGTCCGACTCTCACTTTTATAGCAATCAGCCCCAGCATTTT. Its protein is CASSLSDSHFYSNQPQHF.

This clonotype was detected a few times. The chain uses TRBV6-2 or TRBV6-3 and TRBJ1-1; D is perhaps TRBD1 (6 bases). This CDR3 has 13 residues. Germline CDR1 is MNHEY and CDR2 is SVGEGT. The V end lost 6 bases, the J end lost 5 bases, and 13 bases lay between the germline ends. CDR3 nucleotides: TGTGCCAGCAGGCAGGGGCTATGGACTGAAGCTTTCTTT. Protein sequence: CASRQGLWTEAFF.

This chain uses TRBV7-9 with TRBJ2-5; perhaps D is TRBD1 or TRBD2 (6 bases each). Germline V gene sequence: CDR1 SEHNR, CDR2 FQNEAQ (reference sequence). Trimming removed 8 bases at V and 2 bases at J, with 15 bases between. The CDR3 extends over 14 amino acids. CDR3 protein: CASAWGAAQETQYF. CDR3 sequence (DNA): TGTGCCAGCGCCTGGGGGGCAGCTCAAGAGACCCAGTACTTC. Using reference TRBV7-9 and TRBJ2-5 for the parts outside the CDR3, the full variable domain is DTGVSQNPRHKITKRGQNVTFRCDPISEHNRLYWYRQTLGQGPEFLTYFQNEAQLEKSRLLSDRFSAERPKGSFSTLEIQRTEQGDSAMYLCASAWGAAQETQYFGPGTRLLVL.

The chain has TRBV29-1 and TRBJ2-3; the match to TRBD2 covers 7 bases. The CDR3 is 16 residues long. The J segment lost 6 bases and the V segment lost 0 bases, leaving 12 bases of the junction unmatched. Germline V gene lookup returns CDR1 SQVTM and CDR2 ANQGSEA. In nucleotides, the CDR3 is TGCAGCGTTGAAGATATTGGAGCGGGAAGTGTCGATACGCAGTATTTT. Translated: CSVEDIGAGSVDTQYF.

V gene TRBV20-1 combines with J gene TRBJ1-2, with a possible D match to TRBD1 (6 bases). The length of the CDR3 is 13 residues. The germline gives CDR1 DFQATT, CDR2 SNEGSKA (reference sequence). Deletions cut 0 bases from V and 4 bases from J, with 9 bases between. CDR3 DNA sequence: TGCAGTGCTAGAGAACAGGGCCGCTATGGCTACACCTTC. Amino acids: CSAREQGRYGYTF.

This clonotype was detected only a few times. The chain carries TRBV5-1 and TRBJ2-5, with D unclear. The J call is doubtful: the DNA matches TRBJ2-1 better. Germline CDR1 and CDR2: SGHRS and YFSETQ. CDR3 length: 17 amino acids. CDR3 in DNA: TGCGCCAGCAGCTTGGGACGTCGGGTAAGCTACCAAGATGAGCAGTTCTTC. Translated, it gives CASSLGRRVSYQDEQFF.

A few counts support this clonotype. The V gene is TRBV3-1, the J gene TRBJ2-5; tentative D call: TRBD2 (6 bases). Trimming removed 6 bases from V and 1 base from J, with 15 bases in between. CDR1 and CDR2 (germline): LGHDT, YNNKEL (reference sequence). The CDR3 is made up of 15 amino acids. The CDR3, as DNA: TGTGCCAGCAGTCCCCCGGCGGGGCTCCAAGAGACCCAGTACTTC. Protein: CASSPPAGLQETQYF.

This chain connects TRBV5-4 to TRBJ2-2; D perhaps matches TRBD2 (6 bases). This CDR3 spans 16 amino acids. Looked up from germline, CDR1 is SGHNT and CDR2 is YYREEE (reference sequence). Trimming stripped 3 bases from V and 7 bases from J, with 19 bases between. The CDR3 is CASSSPARGGGGELFF. DNA of the CDR3: TGTGCCAGCAGCTCCCCCGCAAGGGGAGGTGGCGGGGAGCTGTTTTTT.

The V and J genes are TRBV4-1 and TRBJ2-7; the match to TRBD2 covers 8 bases. Germline-derived CDR1 and CDR2 are MGHRA and YSYEKL. This CDR3 region has 14 residues. V shed 1 base, J shed 3 bases, and the junction held 2 bases outside the gene matches. Here the CDR3 reads CASSQGSGNYEQYF. The CDR3 DNA reads as TGCGCCAGCAGCCAAGGTAGCGGGAACTACGAGCAGTACTTC.

The chain is built from TRBV18 and TRBJ2-4, with D perhaps matching TRBD2 (6 bases). The CDR3 is 15 residues long. The V end lost 6 bases, the J end lost 6 bases, and 18 bases lay between the germline ends. Looked up from germline, CDR1 is KGHSH and CDR2 is LQKENI. CDR3 region: CASSPGHSRGNIQYF. The DNA for the CDR3 is TGTGCCAGCTCTCCTGGACACTCGCGGGGAAACATTCAGTACTTC.

The chain joins TRBV6-2 or TRBV6-3 to TRBJ1-1; D gene ambiguous. V was trimmed by 6 bases and J by 4 bases, leaving 12 bases between them. CDR1 is MNHEY and CDR2 is SVGEGT in the germline V gene. The CDR3 length is 13 residues. CDR3 loop: CASRQIARTEAFF. The CDR3 DNA follows: TGTGCCAGCAGGCAGATCGCCCGCACTGAAGCTTTCTTT.

There are a few counts of this clonotype. The J gene is TRBJ1-1, the V gene TRBV4-2, with D unclear. Trimming cost V 1 base and J 1 base, with 10 bases left between them. CDR1 is LGHNA, CDR2 YNFKEQ, per germline. The CDR3 is 15 amino acids. Written as DNA, the CDR3 is TGTGCCAGCAGCCAAGTGGGAATTGCGAACACTGAAGCTTTCTTT. This sequence encodes CASSQVGIANTEAFF.